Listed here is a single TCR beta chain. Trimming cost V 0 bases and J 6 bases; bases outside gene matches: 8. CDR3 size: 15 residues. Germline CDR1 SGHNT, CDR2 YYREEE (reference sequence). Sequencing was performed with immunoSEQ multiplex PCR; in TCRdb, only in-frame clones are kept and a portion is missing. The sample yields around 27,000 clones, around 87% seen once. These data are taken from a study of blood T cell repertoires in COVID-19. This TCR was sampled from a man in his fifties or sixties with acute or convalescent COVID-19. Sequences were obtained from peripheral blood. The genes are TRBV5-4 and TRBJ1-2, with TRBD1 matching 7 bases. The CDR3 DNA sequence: TGTGCCAGCAGCTTGGAGGGGGCGGGGTTAGATGGCTACACCTTC. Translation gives CASSLEGAGLDGYTF.